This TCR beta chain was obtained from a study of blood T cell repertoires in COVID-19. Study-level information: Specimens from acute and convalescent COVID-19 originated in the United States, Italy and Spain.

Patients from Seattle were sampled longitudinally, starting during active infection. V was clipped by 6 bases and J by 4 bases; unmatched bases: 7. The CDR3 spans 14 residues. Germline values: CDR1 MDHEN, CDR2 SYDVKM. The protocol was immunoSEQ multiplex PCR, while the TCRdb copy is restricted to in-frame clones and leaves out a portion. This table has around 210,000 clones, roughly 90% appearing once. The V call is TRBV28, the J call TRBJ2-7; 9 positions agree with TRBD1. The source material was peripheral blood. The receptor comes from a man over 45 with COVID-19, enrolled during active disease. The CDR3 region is CASSIGDRDYEQYF. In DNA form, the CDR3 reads TGTGCCAGCAGCATCGGGGACAGGGATTACGAGCAGTACTTC.